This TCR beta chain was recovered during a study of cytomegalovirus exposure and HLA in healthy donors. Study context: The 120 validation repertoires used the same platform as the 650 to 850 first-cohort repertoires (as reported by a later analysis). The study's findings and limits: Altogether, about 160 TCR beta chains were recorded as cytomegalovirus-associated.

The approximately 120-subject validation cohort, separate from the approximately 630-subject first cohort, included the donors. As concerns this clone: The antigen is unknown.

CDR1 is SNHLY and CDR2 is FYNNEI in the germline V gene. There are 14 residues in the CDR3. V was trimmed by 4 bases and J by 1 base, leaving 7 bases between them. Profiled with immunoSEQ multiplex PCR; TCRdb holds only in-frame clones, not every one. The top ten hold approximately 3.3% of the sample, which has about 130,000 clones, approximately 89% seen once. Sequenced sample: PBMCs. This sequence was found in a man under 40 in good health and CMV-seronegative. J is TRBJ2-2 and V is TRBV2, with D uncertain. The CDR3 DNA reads TGTGCCAGCAGTGTTCCAGAGAACACCGGGGAGCTGTTTTTT. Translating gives CASSVPENTGELFF.